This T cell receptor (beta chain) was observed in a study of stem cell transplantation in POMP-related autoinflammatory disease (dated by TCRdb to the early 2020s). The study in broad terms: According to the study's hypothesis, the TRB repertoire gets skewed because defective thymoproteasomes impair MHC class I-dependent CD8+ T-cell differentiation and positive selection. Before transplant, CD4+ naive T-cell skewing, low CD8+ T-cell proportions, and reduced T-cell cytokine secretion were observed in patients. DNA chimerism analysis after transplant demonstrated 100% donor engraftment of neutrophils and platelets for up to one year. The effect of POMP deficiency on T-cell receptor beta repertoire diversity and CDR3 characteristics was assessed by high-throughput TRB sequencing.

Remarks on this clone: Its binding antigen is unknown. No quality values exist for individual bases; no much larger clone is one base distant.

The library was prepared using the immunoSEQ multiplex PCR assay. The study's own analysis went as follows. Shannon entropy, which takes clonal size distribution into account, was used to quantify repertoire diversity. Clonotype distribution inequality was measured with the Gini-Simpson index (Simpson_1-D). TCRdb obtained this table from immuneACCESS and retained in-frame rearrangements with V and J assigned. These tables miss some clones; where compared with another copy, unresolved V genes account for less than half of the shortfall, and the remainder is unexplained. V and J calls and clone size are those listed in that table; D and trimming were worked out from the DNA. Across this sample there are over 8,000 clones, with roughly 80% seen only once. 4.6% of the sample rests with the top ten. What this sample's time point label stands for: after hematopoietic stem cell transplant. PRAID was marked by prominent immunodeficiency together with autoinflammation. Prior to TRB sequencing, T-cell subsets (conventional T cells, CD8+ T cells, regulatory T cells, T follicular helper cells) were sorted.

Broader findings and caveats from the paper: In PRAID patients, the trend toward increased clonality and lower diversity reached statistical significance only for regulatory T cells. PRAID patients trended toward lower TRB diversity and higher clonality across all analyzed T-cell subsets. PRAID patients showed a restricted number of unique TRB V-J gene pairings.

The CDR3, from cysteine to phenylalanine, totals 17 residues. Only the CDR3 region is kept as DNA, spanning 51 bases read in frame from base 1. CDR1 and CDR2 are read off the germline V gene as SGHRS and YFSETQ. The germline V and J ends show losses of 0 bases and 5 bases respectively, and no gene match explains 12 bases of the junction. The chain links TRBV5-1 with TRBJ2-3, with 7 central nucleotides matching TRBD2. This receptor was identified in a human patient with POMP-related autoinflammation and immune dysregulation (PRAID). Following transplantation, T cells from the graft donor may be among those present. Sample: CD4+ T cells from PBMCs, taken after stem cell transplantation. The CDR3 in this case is CASSLASAGAPGDTQYF. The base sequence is TGCGCCAGCAGCTTGGCCAGTGCGGGAGCCCCCGGAGATACGCAGTATTTT. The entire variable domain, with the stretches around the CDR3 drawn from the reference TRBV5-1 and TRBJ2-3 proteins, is KAGVTQTPRYLIKTRGQQVTLSCSPISGHRSVSWYQQTPGQGLQFLFEYFSETQRNKGNFPGRFSGRQFSNSRSEMNVSTLELGDSALYLCASSLASAGAPGDTQYFGPGTRLTVL.